In this sample, the clone carrying this T cell receptor beta chain turned up a few times. What it binds is not known. Exclusion of a patient followed from autoimmune disease history or systemic immunosuppression. The sample is drawn from a study of OX40 agonist ivuxolimab in advanced cancers. Study details: Every 2 weeks, ivuxolimab was infused into the patients intravenously at between 0.01 and 10 mg/kg. Those treated in dose escalation had hepatocellular carcinoma, melanoma, renal cell cancer or head and neck cancer. Broader study findings: In CD8+ T cells, expanded clones were on average more numerous than in CD4+.

Generated by immunoSEQ multiplex PCR, the TCRdb table keeps only in-frame clones and is missing some. The sample includes roughly 76,000 clones, approximately 84% of them seen just once. The starting material was CD4+ or CD8+ T cells sorted from blood, obtained in a trial of the OX40 agonist ivuxolimab. This TCR was sampled from an adult with an advanced solid tumor such as melanoma, head and neck, liver or kidney cancer.

The DNA for the CDR3 is TGTGCCAGCAGCTTAATCCAGGGATTCCCAGATACGCAGTATTTT. Amino acid sequence: CASSLIQGFPDTQYF. The V gene is TRBV7-6, the J gene TRBJ2-3; D may be TRBD1 (5 bases). CDR3 length: 15 amino acids. Deletions cut 2 bases from V and 4 bases from J, with 13 bases between. Germline V gene lookup returns CDR1 SGHVS and CDR2 FNYEAQ.